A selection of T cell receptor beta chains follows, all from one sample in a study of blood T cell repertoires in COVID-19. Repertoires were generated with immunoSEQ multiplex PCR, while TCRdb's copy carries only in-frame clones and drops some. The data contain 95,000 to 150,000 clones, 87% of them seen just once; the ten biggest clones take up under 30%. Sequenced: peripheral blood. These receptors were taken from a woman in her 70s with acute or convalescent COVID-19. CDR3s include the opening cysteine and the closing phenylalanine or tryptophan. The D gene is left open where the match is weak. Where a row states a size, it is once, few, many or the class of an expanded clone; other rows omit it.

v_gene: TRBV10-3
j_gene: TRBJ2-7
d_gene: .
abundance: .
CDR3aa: CATTGTTYEQYF
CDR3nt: TGTGCCACCACAGGGACCACCTACGAGCAGTACTTC

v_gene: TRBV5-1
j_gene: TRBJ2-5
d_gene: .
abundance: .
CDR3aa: CASSLRAGALLQETQYF
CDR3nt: TGCGCCAGCAGCTTGCGGGCGGGGGCCCTTCTCCAAGAGACCCAGTACTTC

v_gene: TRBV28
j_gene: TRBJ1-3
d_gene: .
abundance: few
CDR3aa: CASSAYSGTGNTIYF
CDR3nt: TGTGCCAGCAGTGCCTACAGTGGTACTGGAAACACCATATATTTT

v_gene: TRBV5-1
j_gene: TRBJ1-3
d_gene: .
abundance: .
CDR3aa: CASSLAGGVGLPIYF
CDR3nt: TGCGCCAGCAGCTTGGCCGGTGGGGTCGGACTCCCCATATATTTT

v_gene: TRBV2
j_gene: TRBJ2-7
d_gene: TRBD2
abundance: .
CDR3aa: CASTFGTTSYEQYF
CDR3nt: TGTGCCAGCACTTTTGGGACTACTTCCTACGAGCAGTACTTC

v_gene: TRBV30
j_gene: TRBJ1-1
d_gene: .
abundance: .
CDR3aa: CAWTPGNTLNTEAFF
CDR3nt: TGTGCCTGGACCCCAGGGAATACGCTGAACACTGAAGCTTTCTTT

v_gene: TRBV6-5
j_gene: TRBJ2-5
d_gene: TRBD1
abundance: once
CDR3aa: CASTLGQGIGETQYF
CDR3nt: TGTGCCAGCACCCTAGGACAGGGGATAGGAGAGACCCAGTACTTC

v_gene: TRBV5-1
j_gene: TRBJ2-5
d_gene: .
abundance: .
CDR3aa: CASSLDRGGETQYF
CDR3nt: TGCGCCAGCAGCTTGGACAGGGGGGGAGAGACCCAGTACTTC

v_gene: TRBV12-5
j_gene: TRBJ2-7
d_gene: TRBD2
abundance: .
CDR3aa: CASGRGLVYEQYF
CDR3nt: TGTGCTAGTGGTCGGGGACTAGTCTACGAGCAGTACTTC

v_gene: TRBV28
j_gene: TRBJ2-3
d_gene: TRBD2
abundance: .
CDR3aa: CASSSQRGSGGDTQYF
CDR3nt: TGTGCCAGCAGTTCTCAGCGAGGGAGCGGGGGGGATACGCAGTATTTT

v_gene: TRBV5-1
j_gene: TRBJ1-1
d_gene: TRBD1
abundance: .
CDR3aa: CASSLGGQENTEAFF
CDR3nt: TGCGCCAGCAGCTTGGGGGGACAGGAAAACACTGAAGCTTTCTTT

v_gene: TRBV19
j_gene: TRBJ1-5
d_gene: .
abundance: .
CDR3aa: CASSSFGPQHF
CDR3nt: TGTGCCAGTAGTTCCTTCGGGCCCCAGCATTTT

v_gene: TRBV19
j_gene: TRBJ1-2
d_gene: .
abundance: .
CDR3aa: CASSFRQNNYGYTF
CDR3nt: TGTGCCAGTAGTTTTCGACAGAATAACTATGGCTACACCTTC

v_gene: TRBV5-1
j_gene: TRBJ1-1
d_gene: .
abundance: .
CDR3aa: CASSWAGGDTEAFF
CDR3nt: TGCGCCAGCAGCTGGGCAGGCGGGGACACTGAAGCTTTCTTT

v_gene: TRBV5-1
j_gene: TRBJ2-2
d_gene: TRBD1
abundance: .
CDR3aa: CASSLPGQGASTGELFF
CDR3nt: TGCGCCAGCAGCTTACCTGGACAGGGCGCGTCGACCGGGGAGCTGTTTTTT

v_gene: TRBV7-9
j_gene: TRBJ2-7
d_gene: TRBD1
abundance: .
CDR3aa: CASSTGQGAHEQYF
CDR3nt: TGTGCCAGCAGCACCGGACAGGGGGCCCACGAGCAGTACTTC

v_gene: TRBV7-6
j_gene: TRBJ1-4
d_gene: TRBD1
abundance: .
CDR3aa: CASSLGGQGGEKLFF
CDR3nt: TGTGCCAGCAGCTTAGGGGGACAGGGTGGCGAAAAACTGTTTTTT

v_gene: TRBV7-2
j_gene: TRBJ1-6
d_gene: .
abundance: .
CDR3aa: CASSLGLSPLHF
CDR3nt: TGTGCCAGCAGCTTAGGACTTTCACCCCTCCACTTT

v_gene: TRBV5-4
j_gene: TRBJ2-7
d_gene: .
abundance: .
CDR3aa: CASSPRDSYEQYF
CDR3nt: TGTGCCAGCAGCCCCCGGGACTCCTACGAGCAGTACTTC

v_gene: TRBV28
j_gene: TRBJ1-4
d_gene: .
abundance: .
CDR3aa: CASSSPFGGNEKLFF
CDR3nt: TGTGCCAGCAGTTCACCATTCGGGGGTAATGAAAAACTGTTTTTT

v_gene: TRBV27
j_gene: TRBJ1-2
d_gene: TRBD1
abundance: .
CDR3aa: CASSLTGRGYTF
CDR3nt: TGTGCCAGCAGTTTGACAGGGCGCGGCTACACCTTC

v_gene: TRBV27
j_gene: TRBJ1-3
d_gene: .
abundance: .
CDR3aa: CASSLREGGNTIYF
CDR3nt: TGTGCCAGCAGTTTAAGGGAGGGTGGAAACACCATATATTTT

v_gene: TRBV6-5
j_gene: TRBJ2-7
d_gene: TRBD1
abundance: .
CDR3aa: CASSSGTAVSYEQYF
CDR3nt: TGTGCCAGCAGCTCCGGGACAGCGGTCTCCTACGAGCAGTACTTC

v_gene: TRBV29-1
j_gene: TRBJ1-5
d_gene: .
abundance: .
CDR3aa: CSVGEGGVNQPQHF
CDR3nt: TGCAGCGTTGGGGAGGGGGGGGTCAATCAGCCCCAGCATTTT

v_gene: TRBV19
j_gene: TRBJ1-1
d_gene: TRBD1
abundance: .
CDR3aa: CASSIRGTANTEAFF
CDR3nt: TGTGCCAGTAGTATTAGGGGGACAGCTAACACTGAAGCTTTCTTT

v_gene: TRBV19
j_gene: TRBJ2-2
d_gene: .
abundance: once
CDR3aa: CASSELQGGNTGELFF
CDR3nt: TGTGCCAGTAGTGAACTTCAAGGAGGGAACACCGGGGAGCTGTTTTTT

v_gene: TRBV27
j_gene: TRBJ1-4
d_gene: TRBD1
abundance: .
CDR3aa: CASSLGQRNEKLFF
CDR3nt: TGTGCCAGCAGTCTGGGACAGCGTAATGAAAAACTGTTTTTT

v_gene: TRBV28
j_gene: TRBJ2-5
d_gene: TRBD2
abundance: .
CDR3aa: CASSAGGQETQYF
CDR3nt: TGTGCCAGCAGCGCGGGGGGCCAAGAGACCCAGTACTTC

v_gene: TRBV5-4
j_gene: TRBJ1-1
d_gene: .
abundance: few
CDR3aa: CASSLPGLNTEAFF
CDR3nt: TGTGCCAGCAGCTTGCCAGGGTTAAACACTGAAGCTTTCTTT

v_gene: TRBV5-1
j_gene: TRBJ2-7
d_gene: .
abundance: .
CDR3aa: CASSLVQEHAYEQYF
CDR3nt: TGCGCCAGCAGCTTGGTACAGGAACACGCCTACGAGCAGTACTTC

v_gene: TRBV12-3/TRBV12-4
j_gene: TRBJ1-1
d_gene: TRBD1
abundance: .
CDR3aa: CASSPDRAAEAFF
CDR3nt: TGTGCCAGCAGTCCAGACAGGGCTGCTGAAGCTTTCTTT

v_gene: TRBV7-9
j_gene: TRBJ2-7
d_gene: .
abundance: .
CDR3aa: CASSLVNGEQYF
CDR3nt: TGTGCCAGCAGCTTAGTCAACGGCGAGCAGTACTTC

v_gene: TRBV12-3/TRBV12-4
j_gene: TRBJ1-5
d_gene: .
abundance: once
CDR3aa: CAASRDTNQPQHF
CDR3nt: TGTGCCGCCAGTCGGGACACTAATCAGCCCCAGCATTTT

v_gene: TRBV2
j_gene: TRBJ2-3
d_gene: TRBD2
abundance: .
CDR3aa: CASKGGGDSTDTQYF
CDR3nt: TGTGCCAGCAAAGGCGGGGGGGATAGCACAGATACGCAGTATTTT

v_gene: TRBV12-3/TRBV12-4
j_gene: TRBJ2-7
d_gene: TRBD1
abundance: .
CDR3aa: CASTQGVSVEQYF
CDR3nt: TGTGCCAGCACCCAGGGGGTATCTGTCGAGCAGTACTTC

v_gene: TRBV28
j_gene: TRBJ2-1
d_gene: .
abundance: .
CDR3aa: CASSPPGDIPFF
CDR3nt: TGTGCCAGCAGCCCGCCCGGGGACATCCCCTTCTTC

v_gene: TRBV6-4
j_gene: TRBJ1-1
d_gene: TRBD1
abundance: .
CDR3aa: CASSDSMTGIAFF
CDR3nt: TGTGCCAGCAGTGACTCGATGACAGGGATAGCTTTCTTT

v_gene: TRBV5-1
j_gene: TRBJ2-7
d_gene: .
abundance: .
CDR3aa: CASSLGDTYEQYF
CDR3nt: TGCGCCAGCAGCTTGGGGGACACCTACGAGCAGTACTTC

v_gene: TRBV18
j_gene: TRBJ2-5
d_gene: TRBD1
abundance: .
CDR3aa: CASSPFVKGAGETQYF
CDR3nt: TGTGCCAGCTCACCATTCGTAAAGGGGGCTGGAGAGACCCAGTACTTC

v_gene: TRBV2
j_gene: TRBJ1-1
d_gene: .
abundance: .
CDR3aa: CASSVGGLTEAFF
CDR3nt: TGTGCCAGCAGTGTTGGAGGGTTGACTGAAGCTTTCTTT

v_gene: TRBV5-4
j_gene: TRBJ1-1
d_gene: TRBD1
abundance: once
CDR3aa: CASSLQGANTEAFF
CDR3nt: TGTGCCAGCAGCTTGCAGGGGGCGAACACTGAAGCTTTCTTT

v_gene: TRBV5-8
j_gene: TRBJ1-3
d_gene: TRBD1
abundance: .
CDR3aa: CASSDETGPGNTIYF
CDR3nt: TGTGCCAGCAGCGACGAGACAGGGCCTGGAAACACCATATATTTT

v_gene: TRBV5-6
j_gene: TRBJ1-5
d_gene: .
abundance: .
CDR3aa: CASSRGQNNQPQHF
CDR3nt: TGTGCCAGCAGCCGCGGACAGAACAATCAGCCCCAGCATTTT

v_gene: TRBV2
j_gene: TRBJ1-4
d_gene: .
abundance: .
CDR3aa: CASRAQGYNEKLFF
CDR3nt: TGTGCCAGCAGGGCACAGGGTTATAATGAAAAACTGTTTTTT

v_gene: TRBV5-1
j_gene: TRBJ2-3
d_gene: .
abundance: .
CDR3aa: CASSLQESKTTDTQYF
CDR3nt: TGCGCCAGCAGCCTTCAGGAATCCAAAACCACAGATACGCAGTATTTT

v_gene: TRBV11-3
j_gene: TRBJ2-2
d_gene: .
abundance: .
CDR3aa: CASSSTRPTGELFF
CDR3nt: TGTGCCAGCAGTTCGACGAGGCCCACCGGGGAGCTGTTTTTT

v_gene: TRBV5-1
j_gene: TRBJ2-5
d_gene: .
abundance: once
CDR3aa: CASSLDPGMGETQYF
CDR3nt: TGCGCCAGCAGCTTGGATCCGGGGATGGGAGAGACCCAGTACTTC

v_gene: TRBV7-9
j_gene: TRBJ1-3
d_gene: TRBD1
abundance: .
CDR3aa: CASSLVTGQGGISGNTIYF
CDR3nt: TGTGCCAGCAGCTTAGTAACGGGACAGGGGGGCATCTCTGGAAACACCATATATTTT

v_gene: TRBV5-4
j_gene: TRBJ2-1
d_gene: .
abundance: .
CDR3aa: CASSLDRANEQFF
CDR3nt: TGTGCCAGCAGCTTGGACAGAGCCAATGAGCAGTTCTTC

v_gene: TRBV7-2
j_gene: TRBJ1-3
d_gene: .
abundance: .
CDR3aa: CASSLGGSFGNTIYF
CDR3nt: TGTGCCAGCAGCTTAGGGGGCTCGTTTGGAAACACCATATATTTT

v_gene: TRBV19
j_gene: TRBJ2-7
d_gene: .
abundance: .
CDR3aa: CASSRGTEVRYEQYF
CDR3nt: TGTGCCAGTAGTCGGGGGACAGAGGTACGCTACGAGCAGTACTTC

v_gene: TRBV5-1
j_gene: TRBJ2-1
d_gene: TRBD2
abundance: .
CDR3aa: CASSLIQRESSYNEQFF
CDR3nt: TGCGCCAGCAGCTTGATACAGCGGGAGAGCTCCTACAATGAGCAGTTCTTC

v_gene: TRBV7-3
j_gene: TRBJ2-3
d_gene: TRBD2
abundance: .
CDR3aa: CASSLLAGFSTDTQYF
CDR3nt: TGTGCCAGCAGCTTACTAGCGGGGTTTAGCACAGATACGCAGTATTTT

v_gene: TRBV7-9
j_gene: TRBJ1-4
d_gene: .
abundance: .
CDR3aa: CASSSSGTTDEKLFF
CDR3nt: TGTGCCAGCAGCTCCTCCGGGACAACAGATGAAAAACTGTTTTTT

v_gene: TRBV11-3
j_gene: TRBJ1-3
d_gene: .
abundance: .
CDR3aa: CASSLAGANTIYF
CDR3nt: TGTGCCAGCAGCTTAGCAGGGGCTAACACCATATATTTT